This TCR beta chain comes out of a study of CD8 T cells in Susac syndrome. The V end lost 8 bases, the J end lost 1 base, and 3 bases lay between the germline ends. The germline V gene encodes CDR1 MNHEY and CDR2 SVGEGT. CDR3 length: 12 amino acids. Reverse transcription of about 0.5 to 1 ug RNA used random hexamers. Each CDR3 protein is one row after TCRdb ran MiXCR on the immunoSEQ multiplex PCR reads. Among around 170,000 distinct CDR3 sequences listed, just under 95% were seen once. Sequencing was performed on CD8+ T cells from PBMCs. This sequence was found in a human donor with Susac syndrome. The V gene is TRBV6-2 or TRBV6-3, the J gene TRBJ2-6; D is unresolved. CDR3 loop: CASRSGANVLTF. CDR3 coding DNA: TGTGCCAGCCGGTCTGGGGCCAACGTCCTGACTTTC.